Reported below is one T cell receptor beta chain. This clone was recorded a few times. Its specific antigen is unknown. Per-base quality was not reported, and no clone a single base away is much larger than it. V lost 8 bases and J lost 5 bases; the stretch between them is 9 bases long. CDR1 and CDR2 are drawn from the germline V gene (reference sequence): SEHNR, FQNEAQ. From the cysteine up to the phenylalanine, the CDR3 has a length of 11 residues. The only DNA kept is the CDR3, 33 bases in frame from the first base. This record belongs to a study of technical replicates of blood from a handful of donors (dated by TCRdb to 2016 to 2017). Libraries were prepared through the immunoSEQ multiplex PCR assay. As stored in TCRdb, this immuneACCESS dataset retains in-frame rearrangements with V and J assigned. A fraction of the clones does not appear; measured against another copy, unresolved V genes explain less than half of the discrepancy, and the remainder lacks a known reason. The sample profile shows 70,000 or so clones; 80% to 95% of them were found once. The ten largest clones take up around 0.42% of the sample.

Sequencing used T cells isolated from PBMCs. The TCR sequence derives from a human donor in good health. This chain is built from TRBV7-9 and TRBJ1-1, with a tentative D gene TRBD1 over 5 matching bases. The CDR3 here reads CASGQGTEAFF. In nucleotide form, the sequence is TGTGCCAGCGGCCAGGGTACTGAAGCTTTCTTT.